The sequence of this T cell receptor (beta chain) was determined in a study of cytomegalovirus exposure and HLA in healthy donors. Study outcomes and limitations: In vitro data verified a few CMV-associated chains as specific for CMV antigens.

CDR1 and CDR2 (germline): MDHEN, SYDVKM. V lost 9 bases and J 4 bases, leaving 23 bases between the germline ends. This CDR3 comprises 16 residues. Assay used: immunoSEQ multiplex PCR; TCRdb lists only in-frame clones, some missing. The data show 150,000 to 200,000 clones, roughly 85% seen once. About this clone itself: What it recognizes is unknown.

Sequencing was carried out using PBMCs. This TCR came from a man aged 18-30 years in good health and CMV-seropositive. The chain links TRBV28 to TRBJ2-3; possible D gene TRBD2, 6 bases. The CDR3 region has the DNA TGTGCCAGTGCGCTCGTTGGTGTGGGAGGACCAGATACGCAGTATTTT. The encoded protein is CASALVGVGGPDTQYF.